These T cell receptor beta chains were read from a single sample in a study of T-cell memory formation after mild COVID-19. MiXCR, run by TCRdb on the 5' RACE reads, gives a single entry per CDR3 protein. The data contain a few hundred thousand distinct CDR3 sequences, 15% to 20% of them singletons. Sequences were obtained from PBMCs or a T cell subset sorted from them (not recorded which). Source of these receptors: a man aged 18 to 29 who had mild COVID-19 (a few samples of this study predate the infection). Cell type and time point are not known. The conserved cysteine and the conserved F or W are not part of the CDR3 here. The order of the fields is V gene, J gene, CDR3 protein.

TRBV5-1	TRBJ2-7	ASSLGGNHEQY
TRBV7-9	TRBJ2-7	ASSLAASYEQY
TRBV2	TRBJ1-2	ASLNSLGTAAT
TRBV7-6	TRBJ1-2	ASSPDLRGSGYT
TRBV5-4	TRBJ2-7	ASSFGDRSAYEQY
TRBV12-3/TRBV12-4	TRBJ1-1	ASSLRDRGFAF
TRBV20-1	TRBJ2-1	SASTGTLNEQF
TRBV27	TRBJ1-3	ASSPRIGSGNTIY
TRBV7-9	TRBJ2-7	ASSRSGSYEQY
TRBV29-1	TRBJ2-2	SVHPTGLDTGELF
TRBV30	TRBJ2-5	AWRAGFGYQETQY
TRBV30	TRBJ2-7	AWSVGGPPYEQY
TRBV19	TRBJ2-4	ASSYPAEAKNIQY
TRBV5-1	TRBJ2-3	ASSVDYLDTQY
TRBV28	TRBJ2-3	ASSLDQGTQY
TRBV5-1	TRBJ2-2	ASRIEGTGELF
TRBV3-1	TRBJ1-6	ASSQGDRNSPLH
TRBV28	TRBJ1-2	ASSLWTRTLNYGYT
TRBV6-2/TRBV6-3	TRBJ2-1	ASNHPLAGAYNEQF
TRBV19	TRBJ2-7	ASSIWPPGHEQY
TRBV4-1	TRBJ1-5	ASATGGSSNQPQH
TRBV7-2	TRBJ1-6	ASSLGGISYNSPLH
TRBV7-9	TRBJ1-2	ASTITGTLGGYT
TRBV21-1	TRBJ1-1	ASSPFGNMNTEAF
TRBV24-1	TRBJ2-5	ATGRETQY
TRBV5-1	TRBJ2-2	ASSSLRQGANTGELF
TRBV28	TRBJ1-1	ASTVAARGTEAF
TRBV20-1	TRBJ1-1	SARVGGANTEAF
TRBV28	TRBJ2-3	ASSDLAFAQY
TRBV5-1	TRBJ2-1	ASSLWGPGNEQF
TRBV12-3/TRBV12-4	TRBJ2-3	ASSFGDTDTQY
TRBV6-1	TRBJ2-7	ASRGVGTGEYNEQY
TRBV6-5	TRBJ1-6	ASSYSGNSPLH
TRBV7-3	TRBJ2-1	ASSLTSGGINEQF
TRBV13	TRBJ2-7	ASSLGVGQHEQY
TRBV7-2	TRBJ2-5	ASSLAPGGEGY
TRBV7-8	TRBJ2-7	ASSLSLSSYEQY
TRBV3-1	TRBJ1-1	ASSQNDRGTEAF
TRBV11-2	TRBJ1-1	ASSLTPGTPNTEAF
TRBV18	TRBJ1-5	ASSPRGTGVGQPQH
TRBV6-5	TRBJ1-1	ASKFTRDSTEAF
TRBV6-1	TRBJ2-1	ASSPEVGDNEQF
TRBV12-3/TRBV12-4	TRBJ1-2	ASNPHRHYGYT
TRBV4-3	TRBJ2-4	ASSPRGGGLQY
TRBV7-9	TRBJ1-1	ASSPGGGYDSTEAF
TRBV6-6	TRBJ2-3	ASRSGGISTDTQY
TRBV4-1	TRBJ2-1	ASRGQGANEQF
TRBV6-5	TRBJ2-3	ASSDTSRALGTDTQY
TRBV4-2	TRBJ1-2	ASSQEVLQGGYT
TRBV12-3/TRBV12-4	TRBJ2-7	ASSFLTLTGDYEQY
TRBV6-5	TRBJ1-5	ASSRREYPNQPQH
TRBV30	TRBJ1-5	AWNPGTNQPQH
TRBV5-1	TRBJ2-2	ASSLAGLGSGELF
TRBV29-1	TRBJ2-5	SVEAGGRS
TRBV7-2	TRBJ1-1	ASSLALGENTEAF
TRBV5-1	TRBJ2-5	ASSLGFRTGVEETQY